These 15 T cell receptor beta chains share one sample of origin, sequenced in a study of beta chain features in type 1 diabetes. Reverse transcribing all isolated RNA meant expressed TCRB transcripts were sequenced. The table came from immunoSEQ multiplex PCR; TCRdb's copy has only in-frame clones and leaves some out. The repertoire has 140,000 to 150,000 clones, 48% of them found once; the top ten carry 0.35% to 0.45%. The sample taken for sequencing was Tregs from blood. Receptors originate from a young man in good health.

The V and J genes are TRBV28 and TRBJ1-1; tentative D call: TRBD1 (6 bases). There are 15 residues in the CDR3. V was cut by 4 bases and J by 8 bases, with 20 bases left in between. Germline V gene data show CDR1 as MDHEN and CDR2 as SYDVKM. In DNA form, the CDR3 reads TGTGCCAGCAGTTCGGGTCAGGGGCTGCGACGAGAAGCTTTCTTT. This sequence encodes CASSSGQGLRREAFF.

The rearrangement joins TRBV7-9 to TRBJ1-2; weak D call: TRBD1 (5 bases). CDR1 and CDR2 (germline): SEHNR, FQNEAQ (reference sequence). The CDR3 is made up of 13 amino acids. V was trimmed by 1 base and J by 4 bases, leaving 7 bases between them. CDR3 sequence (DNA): TGTGCCAGCAGCTTAGTAGGGGTCTATGGCTACACCTTC. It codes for CASSLVGVYGYTF. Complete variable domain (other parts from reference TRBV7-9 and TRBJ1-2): DTGVSQNPRHKITKRGQNVTFRCDPISEHNRLYWYRQTLGQGPEFLTYFQNEAQLEKSRLLSDRFSAERPKGSFSTLEIQRTEQGDSAMYLCASSLVGVYGYTFGSGTRLTVV.

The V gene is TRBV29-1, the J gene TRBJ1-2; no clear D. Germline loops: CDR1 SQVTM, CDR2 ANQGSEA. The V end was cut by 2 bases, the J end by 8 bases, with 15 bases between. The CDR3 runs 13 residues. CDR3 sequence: CSVEKTALAGYTF. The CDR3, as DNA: TGCAGCGTTGAAAAAACAGCCCTTGCCGGCTACACCTTC.

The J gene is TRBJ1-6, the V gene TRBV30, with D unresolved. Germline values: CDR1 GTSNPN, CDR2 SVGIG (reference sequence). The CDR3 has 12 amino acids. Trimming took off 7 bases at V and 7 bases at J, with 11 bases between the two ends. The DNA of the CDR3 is TGTGCCTTGAGGCGGAGCAATTCACCCCTCCACTTT. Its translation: CALRRSNSPLHF.

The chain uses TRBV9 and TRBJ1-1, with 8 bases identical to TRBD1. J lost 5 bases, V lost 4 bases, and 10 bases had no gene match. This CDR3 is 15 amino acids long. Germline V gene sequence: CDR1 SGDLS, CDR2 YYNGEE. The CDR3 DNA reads TGTGCCAGCAGCCCAAGGACAGGGACGATGACTGAAGCTTTCTTT. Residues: CASSPRTGTMTEAFF.

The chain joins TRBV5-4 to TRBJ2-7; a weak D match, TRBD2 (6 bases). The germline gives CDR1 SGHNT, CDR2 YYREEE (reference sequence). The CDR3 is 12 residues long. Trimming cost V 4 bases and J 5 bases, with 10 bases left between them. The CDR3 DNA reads TGTGCCAGCAGCCTTAGCGGTAACGAGCAGTACTTC. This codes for CASSLSGNEQYF.

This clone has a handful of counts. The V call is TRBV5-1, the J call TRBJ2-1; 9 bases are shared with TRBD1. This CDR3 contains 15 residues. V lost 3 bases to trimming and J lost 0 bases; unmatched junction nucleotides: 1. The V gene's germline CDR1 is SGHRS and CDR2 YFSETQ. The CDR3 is CASSSGQGSYNEQFF. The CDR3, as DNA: TGCGCCAGCAGCTCGGGACAGGGCTCCTACAATGAGCAGTTCTTC.

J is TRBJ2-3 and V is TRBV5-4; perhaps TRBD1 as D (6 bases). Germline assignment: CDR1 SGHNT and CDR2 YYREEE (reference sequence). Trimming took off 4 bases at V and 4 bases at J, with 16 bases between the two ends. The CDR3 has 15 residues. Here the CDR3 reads CASSLRGRFPDTQYF. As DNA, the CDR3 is TGTGCCAGCAGCCTCAGGGGAAGGTTTCCAGATACGCAGTATTTT.

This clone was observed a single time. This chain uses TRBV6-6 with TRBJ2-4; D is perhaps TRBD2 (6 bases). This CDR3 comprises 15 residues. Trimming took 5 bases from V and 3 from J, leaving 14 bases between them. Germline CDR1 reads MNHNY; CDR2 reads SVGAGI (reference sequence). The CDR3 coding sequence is TGTGCCAGCAGTGCGTTGACAGCGGGCAAAAACATTCAGTACTTC. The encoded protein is CASSALTAGKNIQYF.

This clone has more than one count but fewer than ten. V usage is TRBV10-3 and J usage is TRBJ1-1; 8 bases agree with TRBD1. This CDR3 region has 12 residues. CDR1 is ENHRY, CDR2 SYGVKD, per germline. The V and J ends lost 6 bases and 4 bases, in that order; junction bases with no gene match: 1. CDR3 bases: TGTGCCATCAGAGACAGGGGCACTGAAGCTTTCTTT. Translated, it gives CAIRDRGTEAFF.

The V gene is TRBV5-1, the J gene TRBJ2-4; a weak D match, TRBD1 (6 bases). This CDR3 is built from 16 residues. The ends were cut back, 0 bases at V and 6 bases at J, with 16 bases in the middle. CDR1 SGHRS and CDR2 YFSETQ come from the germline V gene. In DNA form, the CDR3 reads TGCGCCAGCAGCTTGGCCGGCGCAGGGGCGGTAAACATTCAGTACTTC. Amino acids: CASSLAGAGAVNIQYF.

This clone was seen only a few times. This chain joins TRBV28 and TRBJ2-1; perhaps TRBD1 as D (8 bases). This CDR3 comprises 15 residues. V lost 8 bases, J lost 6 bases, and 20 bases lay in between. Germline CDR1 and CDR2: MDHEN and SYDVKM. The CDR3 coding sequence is TGTGCCAGCCGATCAGGGGGCGGGACTACCAATGAGCAGTTCTTC. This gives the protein CASRSGGGTTNEQFF. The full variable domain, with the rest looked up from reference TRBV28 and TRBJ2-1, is DVKVTQSSRYLVKRTGEKVFLECVQDMDHENMFWYRQDPGLGLRLIYFSYDVKMKEKGDIPEGYSVSREKKERFSLILESASTNQTSMYLCASRSGGGTTNEQFFGPGTRLTVL.

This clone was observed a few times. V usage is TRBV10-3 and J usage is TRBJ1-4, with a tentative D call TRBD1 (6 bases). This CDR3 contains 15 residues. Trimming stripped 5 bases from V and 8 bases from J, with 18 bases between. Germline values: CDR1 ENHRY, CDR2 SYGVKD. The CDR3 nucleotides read TGTGCCATCAGTTCTGCAGGGGCTGTACAAGAAAAACTGTTTTTT. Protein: CAISSAGAVQEKLFF.

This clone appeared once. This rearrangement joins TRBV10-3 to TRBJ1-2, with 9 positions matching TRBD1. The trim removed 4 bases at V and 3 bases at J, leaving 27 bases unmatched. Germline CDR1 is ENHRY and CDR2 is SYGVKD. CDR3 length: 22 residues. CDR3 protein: CAISAHHRTSWAGQGEYYGYTF. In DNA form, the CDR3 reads TGTGCCATCAGTGCCCACCACCGGACGTCTTGGGCGGGACAGGGAGAGTACTATGGCTACACCTTC.

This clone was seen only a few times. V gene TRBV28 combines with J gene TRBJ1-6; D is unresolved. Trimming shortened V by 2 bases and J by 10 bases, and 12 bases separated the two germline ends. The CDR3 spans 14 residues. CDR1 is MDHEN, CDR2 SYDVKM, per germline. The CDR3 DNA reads TGTGCCAGCAGTTTAACGACTTTCCGGTCACCCCTCCACTTT. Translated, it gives CASSLTTFRSPLHF.